A single sample gave rise to the 25 T cell receptor beta chains below, sequenced in a study of OX40 agonist ivuxolimab in advanced cancers. The assay was immunoSEQ multiplex PCR, and TCRdb's table has in-frame clones only and misses some. The sample lists tens of thousands of clones, around 82% occurring once. The source was CD4+ or CD8+ T cells sorted from blood, collected in a trial of the OX40 agonist ivuxolimab. These receptors came from an adult with an advanced solid tumor such as melanoma, head and neck, liver or kidney cancer.

This rearrangement joins TRBV5-4 to TRBJ1-2; D is perhaps TRBD1 (6 bases). The CDR3 is made up of 15 amino acids. Trimming took off 5 bases at V and 4 bases at J, with 18 bases between the two ends. Germline CDR1 reads SGHNT; CDR2 reads YYREEE (reference sequence). CDR3 DNA: TGTGCCAGCAGTCGTAACAGGGCACTTCTCTATGGCTACACCTTC. Translation gives CASSRNRALLYGYTF. Using reference TRBV5-4 and TRBJ1-2 for the parts outside the CDR3, the full variable domain is ETGVTQSPTHLIKTRGQQVTLRCSSQSGHNTVSWYQQALGQGPQFIFQYYREEENGRGNFPPRFSGLQFPNYSSELNVNALELDDSALYLCASSRNRALLYGYTFGSGTRLTVV.

This chain links TRBV6-5 with TRBJ1-2, with D perhaps TRBD1 (5 bases). The CDR3 runs 13 residues. Germline V gives CDR1 MNHEY, CDR2 SVGAGI. Deletions cut 0 bases from V and 7 bases from J, with 9 bases between. CDR3 in amino acids: CASSYSAQGGYTF. The DNA of the CDR3 is TGTGCCAGCAGTTACTCTGCGCAGGGTGGCTACACCTTC.

The J gene is TRBJ2-7, the V gene TRBV2, with 9 nucleotides matching TRBD1. There are 14 residues in the CDR3. J lost 2 bases, V lost 4 bases, and 3 bases had no gene match. Germline V lookup: CDR1 SNHLY, CDR2 FYNNEI. The CDR3: CASSVDRGPYEQYF. CDR3 in DNA: TGTGCCAGCAGTGTGGACAGGGGCCCCTACGAGCAGTACTTC.

This rearrangement joins TRBV28 to TRBJ2-7; D might be TRBD1 (6 bases). Between the trimmed V and J ends, which lost 9 bases and 1 base, there was a span of 13 bases. Germline V gene sequence: CDR1 MDHEN, CDR2 SYDVKM. The CDR3 covers 13 residues. This CDR3 reads CASTGTLSYEQYF. The CDR3 region has the DNA TGTGCCAGTACCGGGACACTTTCCTACGAGCAGTACTTC.

This clone has just a few counts. This chain joins TRBV5-1 and TRBJ2-7; D is perhaps TRBD2 (5 bases). The ends were cut back, 4 bases at V and 5 bases at J, with 19 bases in the middle. The CDR3 runs to 15 residues. From germline, CDR1 is SGHRS and CDR2 YFSETQ. The CDR3 DNA reads TGCGCCAGCAGCACCACTGACGGGGTTAGGGACGAGCAGTACTTC. As protein: CASSTTDGVRDEQYF.

A note on this clone: Other DNA variants within this sample encode the same CDR3. The chain carries TRBV2 and TRBJ1-1; D ambiguous. Germline V CDR1 and CDR2: SNHLY, FYNNEI. Trimming took 3 bases from V and 1 from J, leaving 12 bases between them. This CDR3 comprises 15 residues. As DNA, the CDR3 is TGTGCCAGCAGTGAGTTGGCCAACAGGAACACTGAAGCTTTCTTT. Translated, it gives CASSELANRNTEAFF.

The chain couples TRBV6-5 to TRBJ1-6; D gene unclear. CDR3 length equals 16 residues. V was clipped by 4 bases and J by 5 bases, with 15 bases between them. From germline, CDR1 is MNHEY and CDR2 SVGAGI. The CDR3 DNA reads TGTGCCAGCAGTTTCTCTGTGGGTAGGGATAATTCACCCCTCCACTTT. Protein product: CASSFSVGRDNSPLHF.

The chain uses TRBV30 and TRBJ2-1, with D perhaps matching TRBD1 (8 bases). In germline, CDR1 is GTSNPN, CDR2 SVGIG (reference sequence). The CDR3 length is 15 residues. The germline V and J ends were trimmed by 2 bases and 4 bases, with 15 bases remaining between them. Here the CDR3 DNA reads TGTGCCTGGAGTTTCGGACAGGGAGGGTACAATGAGCAGTTCTTC. Its translation is CAWSFGQGGYNEQFF. The full variable domain, completed using reference TRBV30 and TRBJ2-1, is SQTIHQWPATLVQPVGSPLSLECTVEGTSNPNLYWYRQAAGRGLQLLFYSVGIGQISSEVPQNLSASRPQDRQFILSSKKLLLSDSGFYLCAWSFGQGGYNEQFFGPGTRLTVL.

The chain carries TRBV11-2 and TRBJ2-3, with D perhaps given as TRBD1 or TRBD2 (5 bases each). CDR1 and CDR2 from the germline V gene are SGHAT and FQNNGV. The CDR3 is made up of 17 amino acids. The V gene lost 4 bases and the J gene lost 2 bases, with 19 bases spanning the gap. CDR3 amino acids: CASSSRMVPGTTDTQYF. The CDR3 DNA follows: TGTGCCAGCAGCTCCCGAATGGTTCCCGGGACCACAGATACGCAGTATTTT. Drawing the rest from reference TRBV11-2 and TRBJ2-3, the complete variable domain is EAGVAQSPRYKIIEKRQSVAFWCNPISGHATLYWYQQILGQGPKLLIQFQNNGVVDDSQLPKDRFSAERLKGVDSTLKIQPAKLEDSAVYLCASSSRMVPGTTDTQYFGPGTRLTVL.

J is TRBJ2-1 and V is TRBV4-3, with D possibly being TRBD1 or TRBD2 (5 bases each). Trimming shortened V by 4 bases and J by 2 bases, and 18 bases separated the two germline ends. This CDR3 is 17 amino acids long. Looked up from germline, CDR1 is LGHNA and CDR2 is YSLEER. CDR3 protein: CASSLKPWGTTYNEQFF. CDR3 bases: TGCGCCAGCAGCCTGAAACCCTGGGGGACCACCTACAATGAGCAGTTCTTC.

The V gene is TRBV6-5, the J gene TRBJ1-1; D call uncertain. Germline assignment: CDR1 MNHEY and CDR2 SVGAGI. CDR3 size: 14 residues. V lost 7 bases and J 4 bases, leaving 16 bases between the germline ends. DNA of the CDR3: TGTGCCAGCATTATTAGCCTCTGGGGCACTGAAGCTTTCTTT. Encoded protein: CASIISLWGTEAFF.

The chain has TRBV28 and TRBJ1-2; no definite D call. The CDR3 covers 13 residues. Trimming took 3 bases from V and 4 from J, leaving 9 bases between them. CDR1 is MDHEN, CDR2 SYDVKM, per germline. CDR3 in amino acids: CASSFAITYGYTF. The DNA for the CDR3 is TGTGCCAGCAGTTTCGCCATAACCTATGGCTACACCTTC.

This chain uses TRBV6-5 with TRBJ2-2; 7 bases agree with TRBD1. CDR3 size: 14 residues. V shed 4 bases and J 7 bases; nucleotides not matched to a gene: 6. The germline V gene encodes CDR1 MNHEY and CDR2 SVGAGI. CDR3 in amino acids: CASSSTGFGGELFF. In DNA form, the CDR3 reads TGTGCCAGCAGTTCGACAGGGTTCGGCGGGGAGCTGTTTTTT.

This chain joins TRBV18 and TRBJ1-2; 10 bases fit TRBD1. The CDR3 totals 15 residues. The V segment lost 5 bases and the J segment 2 bases; nucleotides outside the gene matches: 5. Germline values: CDR1 KGHSH, CDR2 LQKENI. This CDR3 is CASSFGTGANYGYTF. The CDR3 DNA follows: TGTGCCAGCTCATTCGGGACAGGGGCAAACTATGGCTACACCTTC.

This clone was detected a few times. The chain employs TRBV28 and TRBJ2-3; D remains ambiguous. The CDR3 has 13 residues. Germline V lookup: CDR1 MDHEN, CDR2 SYDVKM. V was shortened by 3 bases and J by 4 bases, with 8 bases between the two germline ends. CDR3 in DNA: TGTGCCAGCAGTTTTCGACTGGCAGATACGCAGTATTTT. Protein product: CASSFRLADTQYF. The full variable domain, completed using reference TRBV28 and TRBJ2-3, is DVKVTQSSRYLVKRTGEKVFLECVQDMDHENMFWYRQDPGLGLRLIYFSYDVKMKEKGDIPEGYSVSREKKERFSLILESASTNQTSMYLCASSFRLADTQYFGPGTRLTVL.

This sequence joins TRBV30 and TRBJ1-6; 9 bases align to TRBD1. V lost 2 bases to trimming and J lost 7 bases; unmatched junction nucleotides: 3. The CDR3 length is 14 residues. Per germline, CDR1 GTSNPN and CDR2 SVGIG (reference sequence). CDR3 sequence: CAWSLGQGNSPLHF. The CDR3 region has the DNA TGTGCCTGGAGTCTCGGACAGGGGAATTCACCCCTCCACTTT.

This clone was found once. The chain is built from TRBV7-9 and TRBJ2-1; 13 nucleotides line up with TRBD2. Germline V gene lookup returns CDR1 SEHNR and CDR2 FQNEAQ (reference sequence). V dropped 6 bases and J dropped 8; count of bases not matched to a gene: 4. The CDR3 consists of 14 residues. In DNA, the CDR3 is TGTGCCAGCAGGGGGACTAGCGGGATCGATGAGCAGTTCTTC. It translates to CASRGTSGIDEQFF. The whole variable domain, filled in from reference TRBV7-9 and TRBJ2-1, reads DTGVSQNPRHKITKRGQNVTFRCDPISEHNRLYWYRQTLGQGPEFLTYFQNEAQLEKSRLLSDRFSAERPKGSFSTLEIQRTEQGDSAMYLCASRGTSGIDEQFFGPGTRLTVL.

This chain joins TRBV28 and TRBJ1-4; no definite D call. Trimming cost V 3 bases and J 5 bases, with 7 bases left between them. There are 13 residues in the CDR3. Germline lookup yields CDR1 MDHEN and CDR2 SYDVKM. The CDR3 spells CASSLAQNEKLFF. In DNA, the CDR3 is TGTGCCAGCAGTTTGGCCCAGAATGAAAAACTGTTTTTT.

This chain uses TRBV19 with TRBJ2-5; D perhaps matches TRBD2 (6 bases). Per the germline V gene, CDR1 is LNHDA and CDR2 is SQIVND (reference sequence). Trimming took off 1 base at V and 3 bases at J, with 9 bases between the two ends. The CDR3 consists of 14 residues. In nucleotides, the CDR3 is TGTGCCAGTAGTATAGTAAAGCGGGAAGAGACCCAGTACTTC. It yields the protein CASSIVKREETQYF.

The genes are TRBV2 and TRBJ1-1, with 11 bases matching TRBD1. The V gene's germline CDR1 is SNHLY and CDR2 FYNNEI. The CDR3 totals 15 residues. Trimming cost V 6 bases and J 6 bases; bases outside gene matches: 9. The CDR3, as DNA: TGTGCCAGCAGAGCCGGGACAGGGGGATTCGCTGAAGCTTTCTTT. Translated: CASRAGTGGFAEAFF.

The chain combines TRBV19 with TRBJ1-4, with 7 nucleotides matching TRBD1. CDR1 LNHDA and CDR2 SQIVND come from the germline V gene (reference sequence). Unmatched junction bases numbered 8, after V lost 5 bases and J lost 5 bases. CDR3 length equals 15 residues. CDR3: CASSPWTGTNEKLFF. CDR3 nucleotide sequence: TGTGCCAGTAGTCCCTGGACAGGAACGAATGAAAAACTGTTTTTT.

The chain carries TRBV5-6 and TRBJ2-3; 8 positions match TRBD1. V lost 4 bases and J lost 3; bases outside the gene matches: 10. The CDR3 contains 16 residues. Germline CDR1 is SGHDT and CDR2 is YYEEEE. CDR3 sequence: CASSRTGQGWTDTQYF. CDR3 in DNA: TGTGCCAGCAGCCGCACAGGACAGGGATGGACAGATACGCAGTATTTT.

CDR3 protein: CASSSPVGNTEAFF. The CDR3 DNA sequence: TGTGCCAGCAGCTCCCCCGTGGGGAACACTGAAGCTTTCTTT. The chain has TRBV11-2 and TRBJ1-1; the D is unclear. This CDR3 has 14 residues. V lost 4 bases and J lost 1, with 10 bases in between. The V gene's germline CDR1 is SGHAT and CDR2 FQNNGV.

The chain is built from TRBV10-1 and TRBJ2-1; 10 bases align to TRBD2. CDR1 is WNHNN, CDR2 SYGVQD, per germline (reference sequence). V dropped 3 bases and J dropped 3; count of bases not matched to a gene: 5. The CDR3 contains 16 residues. The CDR3 here is CASSDGLAGVYNEQFF. Written as DNA, the CDR3 is TGCGCCAGCAGTGATGGGCTAGCGGGAGTCTACAATGAGCAGTTCTTC.

This rearrangement joins TRBV19 to TRBJ2-6; 15 bases map to TRBD2. Germline V CDR1 and CDR2: LNHDA, SQIVND (reference sequence). CDR3 length equals 19 residues. With V trimmed by 9 bases and J by 2 bases, 11 bases remained unmatched. The CDR3 spells CASSLPRTSGGAGANVLTF. CDR3 DNA sequence: TGTGCCAGCTCGCTCCCTAGGACTAGCGGGGGGGCTGGGGCCAACGTCCTGACTTTC.